This T cell receptor beta chain was recovered during a study of blood T cell repertoires in COVID-19. Study context: Sites in the United States, Italy and Spain provided acute and convalescent COVID-19 samples. Sources were T cells, B-cell-depleted T cells, or PBMCs; the material itself was cDNA or gDNA.

Sequencing used immunoSEQ multiplex PCR; TCRdb keeps in-frame clones, though not all of them. Here the sample spans about 200,000 clones, more than 85% being singletons. The V end was cut by 3 bases, the J end by 0 bases, with 9 bases between. Germline V gives CDR1 SGHAT, CDR2 FQNNGV. The CDR3 has 15 residues. Specimen: peripheral blood. This clonotype was obtained from a man aged 60 to 75 with acute or convalescent COVID-19. The chain is built from TRBV11-2 and TRBJ1-3; D is perhaps TRBD1 (5 bases). The CDR3 region is CASSLGLFSGNTIYF. For the CDR3, the DNA is TGTGCCAGCAGCTTGGGACTCTTCTCTGGAAACACCATATATTTT.